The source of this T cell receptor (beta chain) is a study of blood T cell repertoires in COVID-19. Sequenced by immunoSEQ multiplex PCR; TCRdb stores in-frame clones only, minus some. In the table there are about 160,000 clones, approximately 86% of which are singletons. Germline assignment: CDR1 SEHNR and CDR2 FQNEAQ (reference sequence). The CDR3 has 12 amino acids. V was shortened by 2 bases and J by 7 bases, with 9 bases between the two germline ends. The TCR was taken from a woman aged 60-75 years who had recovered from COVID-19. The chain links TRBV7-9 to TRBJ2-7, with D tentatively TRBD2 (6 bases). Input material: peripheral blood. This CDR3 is CASSLIGGEQYF. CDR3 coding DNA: TGTGCCAGCAGCTTAATCGGGGGAGAGCAGTACTTC.